The present TCR beta chain was sequenced within a study of blood T cell repertoires in COVID-19. Looking at the study overall: PBMCs, B-cell-depleted T cells, or T cells provided the cDNA or gDNA that made up the material.

Per the original data handling: Reference gene primer amplification gave nucleated cell count estimates. Sequencing used immunoSEQ multiplex PCR; TCRdb keeps in-frame clones, though not all of them. V and J calls and clone size are given by that table; D and trimming were obtained from the DNA. The sample has roughly 190,000 clones; around 83% are singletons. The CDR3 runs to 14 residues. Trimming pared 0 bases from V and 2 bases from J, leaving 7 bases between. The germline V gene has CDR1 SGHAT and CDR2 FQNNGV. The sequenced sample was peripheral blood. The clonotype was recovered from an elderly woman in a cohort sampled during active or convalescent COVID-19. The chain is built from TRBV11-2 and TRBJ1-2, with D unclear. CDR3: CASSLDNGNYGYTF. The CDR3 DNA sequence: TGTGCCAGCAGCTTAGATAACGGGAACTATGGCTACACCTTC.